These 6 T cell receptor beta chains were sequenced from one sample in a study of breast tumors, draining lymph nodes, adjacent tissues (dated by TCRdb to about 2016). Libraries were prepared through multiplex PCR. This sample was sequenced with an Illumina HiSeq 2000. TCRdb itself trimmed the public reads at Q25 with fastp, ran MiXCR and retained productive beta chains. Rows are combined by CDR3 protein, so each entry shows the most common genes and DNA. This sample comprises approximately 13,000 distinct CDR3 sequences, 45% to 50% of them detected only once. Jointly, the top ten make up approximately 40% of the sample. The sequenced material came from tumor-adjacent breast tissue. The receptors were sampled from a female donor with breast cancer. Some clones in this sample may be carry-over from other donors' samples.

The rearrangement uses TRBV14 and TRBJ2-1; D not resolved. V was trimmed by 4 bases and J by 0 bases, leaving 16 bases between them. Germline V lookup: CDR1 SGHDN, CDR2 FVKESK. CDR3 size: 17 residues. CDR3 in DNA: TGTGCCAGCAGCCTAAATACCCTCCTGAGCTCCTACAATGAGCAGTTCTTC. This encodes CASSLNTLLSSYNEQFF.

Only one count was recorded for this clonotype. CDR3: CASSPGPGDTQYF. In DNA, the CDR3 is TGTGCCAGCAGTCCCGGGCCAGGAGATACGCAGTATTTT. V usage is TRBV7-9 and J usage is TRBJ2-3; D is undetermined. V was clipped by 6 bases and J by 5 bases, with 12 bases between them. Per germline, CDR1 SEHNR and CDR2 FQNEAQ (reference sequence). The CDR3 consists of 13 residues.

By share, this clonotype ranks as medium-sized (0.01 to 0.1%). The chain couples TRBV30 to TRBJ2-7, with 8 bases aligning to TRBD1. The length of the CDR3 is 13 residues. The V gene's germline CDR1 is GTSNPN and CDR2 SVGIG (reference sequence). J was trimmed by 6 bases and V by 3 bases; bases with no gene match: 7. The CDR3 DNA reads as TGTGCCTGGAGCATCGGACAGGGCGCCGAGCAGTACTTC. Protein product: CAWSIGQGAEQYF.

The chain couples TRBV9 to TRBJ2-5, with a weak D call TRBD2 (5 bases). CDR1 is SGDLS and CDR2 is YYNGEE in the germline V gene. The V end lost 3 bases, the J end lost 5 bases, and 20 bases lay between the germline ends. This CDR3 is 16 amino acids long. The CDR3 DNA is TGTGCCAGCAGCGCCAACGGGGTGGCTATTATGGAGACCCAGTACTTC. Translating gives CASSANGVAIMETQYF. Filled out from reference TRBV9 and TRBJ2-5, the complete variable domain reads DSGVTQTPKHLITATGQRVTLRCSPRSGDLSVYWYQQSLDQGLQFLIQYYNGEERAKGNILERFSAQQFPDLHSELNLSSLELGDSALYFCASSANGVAIMETQYFGPGTRLLVL.

The chain links TRBV9 to TRBJ1-6; 7 bases agree with TRBD1. The CDR3 totals 15 residues. The V segment lost 4 bases and the J segment 16 bases; nucleotides outside the gene matches: 17. Germline values: CDR1 SGDLS, CDR2 YYNGEE. CDR3 sequence: CASSQEDRANTPLHF. CDR3 coding DNA: TGTGCCAGCAGCCAAGAAGACAGGGCTAATACGCCGCTCCACTTT.

This chain connects TRBV9 to TRBJ2-2; tentatively, D is TRBD1 (5 bases). V lost 1 base to trimming and J lost 1 base, with 14 bases between them. The germline CDR1 and CDR2 sequences are SGDLS and YYNGEE. This CDR3 spans 17 amino acids. The CDR3 protein is CASSVRPHTGNTGELFF. The DNA of the CDR3 is TGTGCCAGCAGCGTACGACCCCACACAGGGAACACCGGGGAGCTGTTTTTT.